This T cell receptor (beta chain) was captured by sequencing in a study of cytomegalovirus exposure and HLA in healthy donors. CDR3 length: 14 amino acids. Germline V gene data show CDR1 as MNHNS and CDR2 as SASEGT. V trimming: 7 bases; J trimming: 3 bases; junction bases outside the gene matches: 8. In the PCR, 60 Vbeta and 13 Jbeta primers were used. Produced via immunoSEQ multiplex PCR; TCRdb's table is partial and in-frame only. The table has 180,000 or so clones, nearly 80% seen once. The source is a man aged 50 or older in good health and CMV-seropositive. V and J are TRBV6-1 and TRBJ1-2; 7 bases line up with TRBD1. Material: PBMCs. The CDR3 is CASIGGGDHYGYTF. The CDR3 region has the DNA TGTGCCAGCATAGGAGGGGGCGACCACTATGGCTACACCTTC.